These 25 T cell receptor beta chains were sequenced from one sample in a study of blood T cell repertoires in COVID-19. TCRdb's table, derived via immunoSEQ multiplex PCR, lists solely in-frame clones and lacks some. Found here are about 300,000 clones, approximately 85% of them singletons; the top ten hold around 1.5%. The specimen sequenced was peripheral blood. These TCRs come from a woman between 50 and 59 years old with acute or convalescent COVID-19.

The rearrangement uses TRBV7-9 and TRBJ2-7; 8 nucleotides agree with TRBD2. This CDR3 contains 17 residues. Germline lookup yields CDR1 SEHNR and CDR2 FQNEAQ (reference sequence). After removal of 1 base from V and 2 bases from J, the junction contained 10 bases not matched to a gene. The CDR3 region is CASSLGTGGDIAYEQYF. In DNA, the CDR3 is TGTGCCAGCAGCTTAGGGACCGGGGGGGACATAGCCTACGAGCAGTACTTC.

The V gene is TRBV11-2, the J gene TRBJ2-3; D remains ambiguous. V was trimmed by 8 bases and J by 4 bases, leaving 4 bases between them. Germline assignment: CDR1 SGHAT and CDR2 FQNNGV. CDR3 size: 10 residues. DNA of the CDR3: TGTGCCAGCCTGTCAGATACGCAGTATTTT. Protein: CASLSDTQYF.

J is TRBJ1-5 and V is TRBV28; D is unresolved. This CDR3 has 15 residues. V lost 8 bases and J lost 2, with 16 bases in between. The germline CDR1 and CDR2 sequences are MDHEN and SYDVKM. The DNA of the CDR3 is TGTGCCAGCGGCAAGGGAGGGTCCGGCAATCAGCCCCAGCATTTT. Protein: CASGKGGSGNQPQHF. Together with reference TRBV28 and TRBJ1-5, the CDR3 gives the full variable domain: DVKVTQSSRYLVKRTGEKVFLECVQDMDHENMFWYRQDPGLGLRLIYFSYDVKMKEKGDIPEGYSVSREKKERFSLILESASTNQTSMYLCASGKGGSGNQPQHFGDGTRLSIL.

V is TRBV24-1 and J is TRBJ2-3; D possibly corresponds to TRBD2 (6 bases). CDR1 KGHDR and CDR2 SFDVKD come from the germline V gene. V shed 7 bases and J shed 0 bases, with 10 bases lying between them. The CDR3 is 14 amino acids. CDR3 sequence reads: CATRGGPSTDTQYF. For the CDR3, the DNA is TGTGCCACCAGGGGGGGTCCTAGCACAGATACGCAGTATTTT.

CDR3 amino acids: CASSQQGLGDTQYF. CDR3 nucleotide sequence: TGTGCCAGCAGTCAGCAGGGTTTGGGGGATACGCAGTATTTT. The chain couples TRBV28 to TRBJ2-3, with a weak D call TRBD1 (5 bases). Germline V gene lookup returns CDR1 MDHEN and CDR2 SYDVKM. The CDR3 is made up of 14 amino acids. Trimming stripped 5 bases from V and 6 bases from J, with 15 bases between.

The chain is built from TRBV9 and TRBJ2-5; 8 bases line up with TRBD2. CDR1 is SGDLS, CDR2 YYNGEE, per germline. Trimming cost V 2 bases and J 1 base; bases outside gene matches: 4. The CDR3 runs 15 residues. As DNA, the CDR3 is TGTGCCAGCAGCGTTGGTAGCGGGATCCAAGAGACCCAGTACTTC. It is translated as CASSVGSGIQETQYF.

The CDR3: CASGQVETQYF. CDR3 nucleotides: TGTGCCAGCGGACAGGTCGAGACCCAGTACTTC. The chain links TRBV27 to TRBJ2-5, with 7 bases identical to TRBD1. There are 11 residues in the CDR3. Germline values: CDR1 MNHEY, CDR2 SMNVEV (reference sequence). V dropped 8 bases and J dropped 5; count of bases not matched to a gene: 2.

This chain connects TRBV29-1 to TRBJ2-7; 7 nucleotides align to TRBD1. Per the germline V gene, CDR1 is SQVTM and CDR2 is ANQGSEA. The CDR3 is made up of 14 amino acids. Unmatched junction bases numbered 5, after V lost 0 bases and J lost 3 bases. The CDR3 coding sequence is TGCAGCGTTGAAGATCAGACAGGGAGCTACGAGCAGTACTTC. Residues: CSVEDQTGSYEQYF.

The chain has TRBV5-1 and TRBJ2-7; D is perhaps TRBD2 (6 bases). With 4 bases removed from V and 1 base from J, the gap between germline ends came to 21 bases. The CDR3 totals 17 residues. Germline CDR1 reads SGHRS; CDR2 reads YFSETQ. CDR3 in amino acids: CASSPLPGVLRSYEQYF. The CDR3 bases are TGCGCCAGCAGCCCCCTGCCGGGGGTGCTCAGGTCCTACGAGCAGTACTTC.

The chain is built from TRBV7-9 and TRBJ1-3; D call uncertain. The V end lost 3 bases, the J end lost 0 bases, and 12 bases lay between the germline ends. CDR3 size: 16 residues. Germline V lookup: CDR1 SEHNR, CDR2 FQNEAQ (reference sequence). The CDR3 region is CASSLIPVRSGNTIYF. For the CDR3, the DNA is TGTGCCAGCAGCTTGATTCCGGTACGCTCTGGAAACACCATATATTTT.

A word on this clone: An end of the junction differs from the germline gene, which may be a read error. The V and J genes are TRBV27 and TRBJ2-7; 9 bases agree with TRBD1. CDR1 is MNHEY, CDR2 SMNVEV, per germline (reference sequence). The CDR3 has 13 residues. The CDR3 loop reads CASSSGQGRSKLF. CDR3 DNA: TGTGCCAGCAGTTCGGGACAGGGCAGATCCAAACTCTTC.

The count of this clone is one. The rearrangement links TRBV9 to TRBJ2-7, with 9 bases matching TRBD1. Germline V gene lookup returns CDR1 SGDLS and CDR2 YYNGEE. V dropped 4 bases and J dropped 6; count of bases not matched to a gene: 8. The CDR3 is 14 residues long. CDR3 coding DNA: TGTGCCAGCAGCTACCGGGACAGGGATGTCGAGCAGTACTTC. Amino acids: CASSYRDRDVEQYF.

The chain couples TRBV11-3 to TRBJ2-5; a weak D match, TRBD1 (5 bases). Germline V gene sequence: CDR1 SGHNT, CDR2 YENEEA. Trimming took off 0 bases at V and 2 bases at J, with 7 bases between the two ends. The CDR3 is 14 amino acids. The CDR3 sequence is CASSLEGQQETQYF. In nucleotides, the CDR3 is TGTGCCAGCAGCTTAGAGGGGCAACAAGAGACCCAGTACTTC.

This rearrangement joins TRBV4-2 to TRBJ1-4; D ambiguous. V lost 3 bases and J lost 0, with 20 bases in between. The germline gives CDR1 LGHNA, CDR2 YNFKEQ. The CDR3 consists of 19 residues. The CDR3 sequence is CASSQQDPSLYTTNEKLFF. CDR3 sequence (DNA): TGTGCCAGCAGCCAGCAGGATCCTTCCCTTTACACAACTAATGAAAAACTGTTTTTT.

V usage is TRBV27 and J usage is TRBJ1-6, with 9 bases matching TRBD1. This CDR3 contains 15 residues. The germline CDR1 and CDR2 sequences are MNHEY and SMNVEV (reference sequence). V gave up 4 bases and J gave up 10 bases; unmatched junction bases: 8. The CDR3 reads CASSYGQGLGSPLHF. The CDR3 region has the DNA TGTGCCAGCAGTTACGGACAGGGGCTGGGGTCACCCCTCCACTTT.

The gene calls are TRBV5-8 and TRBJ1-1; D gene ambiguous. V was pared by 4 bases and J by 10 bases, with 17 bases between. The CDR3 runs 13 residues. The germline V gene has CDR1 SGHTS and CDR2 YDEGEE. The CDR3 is CASSKESGLIAFF. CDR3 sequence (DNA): TGTGCCAGCAGCAAAGAGTCAGGCTTGATAGCTTTCTTT.

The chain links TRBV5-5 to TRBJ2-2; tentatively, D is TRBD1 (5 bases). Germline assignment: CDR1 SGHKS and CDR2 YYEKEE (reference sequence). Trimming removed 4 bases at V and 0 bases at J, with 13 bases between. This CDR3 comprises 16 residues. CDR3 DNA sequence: TGTGCCAGCAGCCGCTACAGGTCCCCGAACACCGGGGAGCTGTTTTTT. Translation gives CASSRYRSPNTGELFF.

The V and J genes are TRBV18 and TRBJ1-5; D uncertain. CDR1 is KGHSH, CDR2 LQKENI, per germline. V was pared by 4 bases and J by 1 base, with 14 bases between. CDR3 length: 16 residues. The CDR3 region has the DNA TGTGCCAGCTCACACCGGGAGCCGTGGAGCAATCAGCCCCAGCATTTT. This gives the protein CASSHREPWSNQPQHF.

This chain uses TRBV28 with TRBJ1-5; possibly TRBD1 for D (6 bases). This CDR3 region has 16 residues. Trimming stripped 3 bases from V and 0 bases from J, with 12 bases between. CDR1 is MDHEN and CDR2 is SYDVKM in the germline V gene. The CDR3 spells CASSFPQGNSNQPQHF. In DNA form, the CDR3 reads TGTGCCAGCAGTTTTCCACAGGGAAATAGCAATCAGCCCCAGCATTTT.

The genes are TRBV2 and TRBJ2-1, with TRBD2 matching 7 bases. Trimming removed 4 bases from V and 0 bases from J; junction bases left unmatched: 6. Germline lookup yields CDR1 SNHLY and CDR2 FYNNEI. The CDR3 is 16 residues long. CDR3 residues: CASSAGTTTSYNEQFF. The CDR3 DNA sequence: TGTGCCAGCAGTGCGGGGACTACCACCTCCTACAATGAGCAGTTCTTC.

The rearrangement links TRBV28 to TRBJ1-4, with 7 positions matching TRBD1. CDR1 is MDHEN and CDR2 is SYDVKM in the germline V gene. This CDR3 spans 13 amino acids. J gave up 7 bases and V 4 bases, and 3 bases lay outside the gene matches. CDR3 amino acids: CASSWTGGEKLFF. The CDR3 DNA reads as TGTGCCAGCAGTTGGACAGGAGGTGAAAAACTGTTTTTT.

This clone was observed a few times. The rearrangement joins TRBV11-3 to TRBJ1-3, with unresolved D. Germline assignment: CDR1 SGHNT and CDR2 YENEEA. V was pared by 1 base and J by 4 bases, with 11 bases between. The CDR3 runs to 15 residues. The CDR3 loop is CASSLGGEAGNTIYF. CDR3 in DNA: TGTGCCAGCAGCTTAGGCGGTGAAGCCGGAAACACCATATATTTT.

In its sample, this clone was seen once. DNA for the CDR3: TGCAGCGTTGAGCGGCAGTCTAACTATGGCTACACCTTC. This encodes CSVERQSNYGYTF. The genes are TRBV29-1 and TRBJ1-2; D ambiguous. The length of the CDR3 is 13 residues. V lost 3 bases and J lost 0, with 8 bases in between. Germline CDR1 reads SQVTM; CDR2 reads ANQGSEA.

This CDR3 reads CASTMVVGAGTHEQFF. The CDR3 DNA is TGTGCCAGCACCATGGTCGTCGGCGCCGGGACACATGAGCAGTTCTTC. This sequence joins TRBV11-2 and TRBJ2-1; tentatively, D is TRBD1 (6 bases). Germline CDR1 and CDR2: SGHAT and FQNNGV. V was cut by 7 bases and J by 8 bases, with 24 bases left in between. This CDR3 has 16 amino acids.

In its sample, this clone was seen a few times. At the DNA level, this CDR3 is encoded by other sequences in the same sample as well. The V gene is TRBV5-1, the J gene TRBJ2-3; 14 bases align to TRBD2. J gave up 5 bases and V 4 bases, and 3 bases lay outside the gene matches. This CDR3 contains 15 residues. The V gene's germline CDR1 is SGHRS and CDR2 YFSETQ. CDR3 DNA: TGCGCCAGCAGCCTTGGACTAGCGGGAGGAGATACGCAGTATTTT. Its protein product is CASSLGLAGGDTQYF. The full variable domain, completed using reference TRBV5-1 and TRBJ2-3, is KAGVTQTPRYLIKTRGQQVTLSCSPISGHRSVSWYQQTPGQGLQFLFEYFSETQRNKGNFPGRFSGRQFSNSRSEMNVSTLELGDSALYLCASSLGLAGGDTQYFGPGTRLTVL.